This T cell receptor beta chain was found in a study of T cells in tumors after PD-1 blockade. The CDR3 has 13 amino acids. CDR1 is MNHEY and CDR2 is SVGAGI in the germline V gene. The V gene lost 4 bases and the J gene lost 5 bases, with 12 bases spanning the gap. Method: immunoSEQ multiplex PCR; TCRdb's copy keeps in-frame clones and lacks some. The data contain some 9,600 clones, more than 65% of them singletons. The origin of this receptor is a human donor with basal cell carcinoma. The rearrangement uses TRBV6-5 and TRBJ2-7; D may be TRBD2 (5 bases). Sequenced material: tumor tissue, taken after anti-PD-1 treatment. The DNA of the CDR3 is TGTGCCAGCAGTTCGTCGGGGTTAAACGAGCAGTACTTC. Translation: CASSSSGLNEQYF.